These T cell receptor beta chains were read from a single sample in a study of OX40 agonist ivuxolimab in advanced cancers. Method: immunoSEQ multiplex PCR; TCRdb's copy keeps in-frame clones and lacks some. This table has around 25,000 clones, approximately 85% appearing once. Specimen: CD4+ or CD8+ T cells sorted from blood, collected in a trial of the OX40 agonist ivuxolimab. Receptor source: an adult with an advanced solid tumor such as melanoma, head and neck, liver or kidney cancer. Both conserved end residues are part of each CDR3. The D gene is left open where the match is weak. Clone size is given for some rows only: seen once, a few or many times, or a class if the clone is expanded.

v_gene: TRBV9
j_gene: TRBJ2-3
d_gene: TRBD2
abundance: NA
CDR3nt: TGTGCCAGCAGCGCGTCGATTTTAGCGGGGAACACAGATACGCAGTATTTT
CDR3aa: CASSASILAGNTDTQYF

v_gene: TRBV5-6
j_gene: TRBJ2-7
d_gene: TRBD1
abundance: NA
CDR3nt: TGTGCCAGCAGCTTGGAGCAGGGGGCGGACGAGCAGTACTTC
CDR3aa: CASSLEQGADEQYF

v_gene: TRBV10-3
j_gene: TRBJ1-6
d_gene: NA
abundance: NA
CDR3nt: TGTGCCATCAGTGAGTCAGGGAGCTCCTATAATTCACCCCTCCACTTT
CDR3aa: CAISESGSSYNSPLHF

v_gene: TRBV7-8
j_gene: TRBJ1-3
d_gene: NA
abundance: once
CDR3nt: TGTGCCAGCAGCCAATCCGCCAGGGTCGGAAACACCATATATTTT
CDR3aa: CASSQSARVGNTIYF

v_gene: TRBV29-1
j_gene: TRBJ2-3
d_gene: TRBD2
abundance: NA
CDR3nt: TGCAGCGCCAAACCGGGACTAGCGTTTAGCACAGATACGCAGTATTTT
CDR3aa: CSAKPGLAFSTDTQYF

v_gene: TRBV6-5
j_gene: TRBJ1-2
d_gene: NA
abundance: NA
CDR3nt: TGTGCCAGCAGTTACGGGGTAAACTATGGCTACACCTTC
CDR3aa: CASSYGVNYGYTF

v_gene: TRBV7-9
j_gene: TRBJ2-1
d_gene: NA
abundance: NA
CDR3nt: TGTGCCAGCTTCCCCCGAGGGTCAAGCTCCTACAATGAGCAGTTCTTC
CDR3aa: CASFPRGSSSYNEQFF

v_gene: TRBV7-3
j_gene: TRBJ2-1
d_gene: TRBD2
abundance: NA
CDR3nt: TGTGCCAGCAGCTTAAGCGGGGGGTCTACCGAGCAGTTCTTC
CDR3aa: CASSLSGGSTEQFF

v_gene: TRBV5-6
j_gene: TRBJ2-1
d_gene: TRBD2
abundance: NA
CDR3nt: TGTGCCAGCAGCTTGGCCTTAGCGGGATCCAATGAGCAGTTCTTC
CDR3aa: CASSLALAGSNEQFF

v_gene: TRBV12-5
j_gene: TRBJ2-5
d_gene: TRBD2
abundance: NA
CDR3nt: TGTGCTAGTGGTTTGGCCCGACTAGCGGGGGGATACGAGACCCAGTACTTC
CDR3aa: CASGLARLAGGYETQYF

v_gene: TRBV4-3
j_gene: TRBJ1-5
d_gene: TRBD1
abundance: NA
CDR3nt: TGCGCCAGCAGCCAAGATAGGACAGGGCAGAATAGCAATCAGCCCCAGCATTTT
CDR3aa: CASSQDRTGQNSNQPQHF

v_gene: TRBV2
j_gene: TRBJ2-6
d_gene: NA
abundance: NA
CDR3nt: TGTGCCAGCAGAGGGGACGGGGGCTCGGGGGCCAACGTCCTGACTTTC
CDR3aa: CASRGDGGSGANVLTF

v_gene: TRBV27
j_gene: TRBJ2-6
d_gene: NA
abundance: NA
CDR3nt: TGTGCCAGCAGTTTAAAAGGAGTAAGCTCTGGGGCCAACGTCCTGACTTTC
CDR3aa: CASSLKGVSSGANVLTF

v_gene: TRBV5-1
j_gene: TRBJ2-5
d_gene: NA
abundance: NA
CDR3nt: TGCGCCAGCAGCCCCGAGCCCCAGGAGGAGACCCAGTACTTC
CDR3aa: CASSPEPQEETQYF

v_gene: TRBV4-1
j_gene: TRBJ2-7
d_gene: NA
abundance: NA
CDR3nt: TGCGCCAGCAGCCAAGATCCCCGGGACACCACCCTTTGGAAGCAGTACTTC
CDR3aa: CASSQDPRDTTLWKQYF

v_gene: TRBV7-8
j_gene: TRBJ2-2
d_gene: TRBD1
abundance: NA
CDR3nt: TGTGCCAGCAGCCGCAAACAATTTGGACAGGGGTTGGCCGGGGAGCTGTTTTTT
CDR3aa: CASSRKQFGQGLAGELFF

v_gene: TRBV2
j_gene: TRBJ2-7
d_gene: NA
abundance: NA
CDR3nt: TGTGCCAGCAGCAAAGACAAGGCTGCTCAATTCTACGAGCAGTACTTC
CDR3aa: CASSKDKAAQFYEQYF

v_gene: TRBV7-2
j_gene: TRBJ1-2
d_gene: TRBD1
abundance: NA
CDR3nt: TGTGCCAGCAGCTTAGTGGGACAGGGAGTTCTCTCTTCCTATGGCTACACCTTC
CDR3aa: CASSLVGQGVLSSYGYTF

v_gene: TRBV7-8
j_gene: TRBJ2-7
d_gene: TRBD1
abundance: NA
CDR3nt: TGTGCCAGCAGCTTCCCAGACAGGGGTATGTCCTACGAGCAGTACTTC
CDR3aa: CASSFPDRGMSYEQYF

v_gene: TRBV30
j_gene: TRBJ2-7
d_gene: TRBD1
abundance: NA
CDR3nt: TGTGCCTGGAGTAAGGGGCGACAGGGTGGGGCTCGGGGAGAGCAGTACTTC
CDR3aa: CAWSKGRQGGARGEQYF

v_gene: TRBV19
j_gene: TRBJ2-3
d_gene: NA
abundance: NA
CDR3nt: TGTGCCAGTAGTATAGGACCGGCGGATACGCAGTATTTT
CDR3aa: CASSIGPADTQYF

v_gene: TRBV9
j_gene: TRBJ1-2
d_gene: NA
abundance: NA
CDR3nt: TGTGCCAGCACCGTGACAGGAGAGGGCCATGGCTACACCTTC
CDR3aa: CASTVTGEGHGYTF

v_gene: TRBV7-8
j_gene: TRBJ1-5
d_gene: NA
abundance: few
CDR3nt: TGTGCCAGCAGCGCGGATGGGAGAATCAATCAGCCCCAGCATTTT
CDR3aa: CASSADGRINQPQHF

v_gene: TRBV19
j_gene: TRBJ1-5
d_gene: NA
abundance: NA
CDR3nt: TGTGCCAGTAGCCCGGGTGGAAGCAGCAATCAGCCCCAGCATTTT
CDR3aa: CASSPGGSSNQPQHF

v_gene: TRBV9
j_gene: TRBJ1-5
d_gene: NA
abundance: NA
CDR3nt: TGTGCCAGCAGCCAGTTAGGGGGTGTCAATCAGCCCCAGCATTTT
CDR3aa: CASSQLGGVNQPQHF

v_gene: TRBV11-2
j_gene: TRBJ2-7
d_gene: NA
abundance: few
CDR3nt: TGTGCCAGCACCAGGAACAGGGTCGACGAGCAGTACTTC
CDR3aa: CASTRNRVDEQYF

v_gene: TRBV30
j_gene: TRBJ2-5
d_gene: TRBD2
abundance: few
CDR3nt: TGTGCCTGGACCGGGACTAGCGGGAGGGCGCGAGAGACCCAGTACTTC
CDR3aa: CAWTGTSGRARETQYF

v_gene: TRBV5-4
j_gene: TRBJ2-5
d_gene: TRBD2
abundance: NA
CDR3nt: TGTGCCAGCAGCTTGGAGGCGGGAGGGCCGTTTGGGGGCGCGGAGACCCAGTACTTC
CDR3aa: CASSLEAGGPFGGAETQYF